These 21 T cell receptor beta chains came from one sample sequenced in a study of OX40 agonist ivuxolimab in advanced cancers. Measured with immunoSEQ multiplex PCR; TCRdb has only the in-frame clones, and not every one. The sample has under 85,000 clones, about 88% seen once. The sample consisted of CD4+ or CD8+ T cells sorted from blood, taken in a trial of the OX40 agonist ivuxolimab. These receptors were collected from an adult with an advanced solid tumor such as melanoma, head and neck, liver or kidney cancer.

V and J are TRBV5-6 and TRBJ1-1; perhaps TRBD1 as D (5 bases). V was cut by 4 bases and J by 6 bases, with 25 bases left in between. The germline V gene encodes CDR1 SGHDT and CDR2 YYEEEE. The CDR3 is made up of 17 amino acids. The CDR3 sequence: CASSPQVQGGPYAEAFF. CDR3 sequence (DNA): TGTGCCAGCAGCCCCCAGGTCCAGGGAGGGCCCTACGCTGAAGCTTTCTTT.

Notes on this clone: Distinct nucleotide sequences in the sample also encode this CDR3. The V call is TRBV7-9, the J call TRBJ2-7, with 12 bases matching TRBD2. The V gene's germline CDR1 is SEHNR and CDR2 FQNEAQ (reference sequence). CDR3 length: 18 residues. Unmatched junction bases numbered 8, after V lost 2 bases and J lost 0 bases. CDR3 DNA sequence: TGTGCCAGCAGCTTACTACTAGCGGGAGGACTTTTCTCCTACGAGCAGTACTTC. Translated, it gives CASSLLLAGGLFSYEQYF.

The chain links TRBV6-4 to TRBJ1-5; D is unresolved. The V gene's germline CDR1 is MRHNA and CDR2 SNTAGT. The germline V and J ends were trimmed by 4 bases and 3 bases, with 10 bases remaining between them. CDR3 length equals 14 residues. For the CDR3, the DNA is TGTGCCAGCAGTGTAGAGGTTTTCAATCAGCCCCAGCATTTT. This translates into CASSVEVFNQPQHF.

The V call is TRBV19, the J call TRBJ2-7; 8 bases agree with TRBD2. The CDR3 is 15 amino acids. In germline, CDR1 is LNHDA, CDR2 SQIVND (reference sequence). The trim removed 3 bases at V and 6 bases at J, leaving 10 bases unmatched. CDR3 nucleotides: TGTGCCAGTAGTATCGGGCGGGGGGCCCTACTCGAGCAGTACTTC. Translated: CASSIGRGALLEQYF.

The chain is built from TRBV20-1 and TRBJ2-7, with D possibly TRBD1 on 5 matching bases. This CDR3 is 11 amino acids long. Per germline, CDR1 DFQATT and CDR2 SNEGSKA (reference sequence). The V end was cut by 7 bases, the J end by 3 bases, with 10 bases between. CDR3 amino acids: CSGQGVYEQYF. The CDR3 DNA sequence: TGCAGTGGCCAGGGCGTCTACGAGCAGTACTTC.

CDR3 in amino acids: CSARKGREQFF. CDR3 sequence (DNA): TGCAGTGCTAGGAAAGGTCGGGAGCAGTTCTTC. The genes are TRBV20-1 and TRBJ2-1; D is unresolved. Trimming left V 3 bases short and J 10 bases short, with 10 bases between. Germline CDR1 DFQATT, CDR2 SNEGSKA (reference sequence). The CDR3 consists of 11 residues.

This rearrangement joins TRBV7-9 to TRBJ2-2; D perhaps matches TRBD1 (6 bases). Germline values: CDR1 SEHNR, CDR2 FQNEAQ (reference sequence). V was pared by 4 bases and J by 6 bases, with 15 bases between. The CDR3 is made up of 15 amino acids. The CDR3 protein is CASSSQGISSGELFF. In DNA, the CDR3 is TGTGCCAGCAGCTCCCAGGGGATTTCGTCCGGGGAGCTGTTTTTT. Full variable domain (rest looked up from reference TRBV7-9 and TRBJ2-2): DTGVSQNPRHKITKRGQNVTFRCDPISEHNRLYWYRQTLGQGPEFLTYFQNEAQLEKSRLLSDRFSAERPKGSFSTLEIQRTEQGDSAMYLCASSSQGISSGELFFGEGSRLTVL.

The chain links TRBV7-8 to TRBJ1-3; unclear D gene. Germline assignment: CDR1 SGHVS and CDR2 FQNEAQ. CDR3 length equals 13 residues. Trimming stripped 5 bases from V and 8 bases from J, with 13 bases between. The DNA of the CDR3 is TGTGCCAGCAGCCCTACGGTGACTTACACCATATATTTT. Encoded protein: CASSPTVTYTIYF.

This sequence joins TRBV28 and TRBJ2-5, with a weak D call TRBD2 (6 bases). Between the trimmed V and J ends, which lost 2 bases and 4 bases, there was a span of 14 bases. The germline V gene encodes CDR1 MDHEN and CDR2 SYDVKM. The CDR3 has 15 amino acids. The CDR3, as DNA: TGTGCCAGCAGTTTAGGGCAGGGTAGCGGAGAGACCCAGTACTTC. This sequence encodes CASSLGQGSGETQYF.

This clone has a single count. The J gene is TRBJ2-2, the V gene TRBV19, with D possibly being TRBD1 or TRBD2 (5 bases each). CDR3 length: 16 residues. From germline, CDR1 is LNHDA and CDR2 SQIVND (reference sequence). Trimming pared 5 bases from V and 6 bases from J, leaving 19 bases between. The CDR3 reads CASSDYRDPRAGELFF. The CDR3 region has the DNA TGTGCCAGTAGTGATTACCGGGACCCCAGAGCCGGGGAGCTGTTTTTT. Looking up the rest from reference TRBV19 and TRBJ2-2 gives the full variable domain: DGGITQSPKYLFRKEGQNVTLSCEQNLNHDAMYWYRQDPGQGLRLIYYSQIVNDFQKGDIAEGYSVSREKKESFPLTVTSAQKNPTAFYLCASSDYRDPRAGELFFGEGSRLTVL.

In its sample, this clone was seen a few times. The V gene is TRBV30, the J gene TRBJ2-2, with D perhaps matching TRBD1 (5 bases). The CDR3 contains 12 residues. Germline loops: CDR1 GTSNPN, CDR2 SVGIG (reference sequence). V dropped 2 bases and J dropped 7 bases, with 8 bases sitting between them. The CDR3 loop is CAWSPTDGELFF. CDR3 DNA sequence: TGTGCCTGGAGTCCGACAGACGGGGAGCTGTTTTTT.

The chain employs TRBV6-5 and TRBJ1-1, with a weak D call TRBD1 (6 bases). Trimming cost V 5 bases and J 1 base, with 14 bases left between them. CDR1 and CDR2 (germline): MNHEY, SVGAGI. The CDR3 runs to 15 residues. The CDR3 spells CASSPFDRPNTEAFF. CDR3 coding DNA: TGTGCCAGCAGTCCCTTCGACAGGCCGAACACTGAAGCTTTCTTT.

This chain uses TRBV5-5 with TRBJ1-5; D is perhaps TRBD1 (5 bases). The germline V gene has CDR1 SGHKS and CDR2 YYEKEE (reference sequence). CDR3 size: 13 residues. Trimming took off 4 bases at V and 4 bases at J, with 9 bases between the two ends. CDR3 residues: CASSPEGNQPQHF. In DNA, the CDR3 is TGTGCCAGCAGCCCAGAGGGGAATCAGCCCCAGCATTTT.

The CDR3 DNA is TGTGCCAGCAGCTCCTCTACCCGAGGAACGCCCCAGCATTTT. This encodes CASSSSTRGTPQHF. The chain joins TRBV11-3 to TRBJ1-5; unclear D gene. The CDR3 totals 14 residues. Germline V gives CDR1 SGHNT, CDR2 YENEEA. V was pared by 4 bases and J by 9 bases, with 16 bases between.

The chain combines TRBV5-6 with TRBJ1-5; 7 nucleotides line up with TRBD1. The CDR3 is 18 residues long. With 4 bases clipped from V and 2 bases from J, the junction kept 15 bases outside the gene matches. CDR1 and CDR2 (germline): SGHDT, YYEEEE. The CDR3 DNA is TGTGCCAGCAGCATGACAGGGCCTGGAGTAAGGGGCAATCAGCCCCAGCATTTT. It encodes CASSMTGPGVRGNQPQHF. The full variable domain, in which reference TRBV5-6 and TRBJ1-5 provide the parts outside the CDR3, is DAGVTQSPTHLIKTRGQQVTLRCSPKSGHDTVSWYQQALGQGPQFIFQYYEEEERQRGNFPDRFSGHQFPNYSSELNVNALLLGDSALYLCASSMTGPGVRGNQPQHFGDGTRLSIL.

This clone turned up a few times. This CDR3 is also generated by other DNA sequences in the sample. The V and J genes are TRBV9 and TRBJ1-2; D unclear. Looked up from germline, CDR1 is SGDLS and CDR2 is YYNGEE. V was clipped by 0 bases and J by 3 bases, with 6 bases between them. This CDR3 has 13 residues. For the CDR3, the DNA is TGTGCCAGCAGCGTAGCGGGAGACTATGGCTACACCTTC. Protein product: CASSVAGDYGYTF.

This chain connects TRBV7-2 to TRBJ2-5; D is undetermined. The CDR3 is made up of 13 amino acids. Germline V gene data show CDR1 as SGHTA and CDR2 as FQGNSA. The ends were cut back, 3 bases at V and 3 bases at J, with 8 bases in the middle. CDR3 nucleotide sequence: TGTGCCAGCAGCTTGGGCCCCGAAGAGACCCAGTACTTC. It codes for CASSLGPEETQYF.

This clone was observed a single time. The chain has TRBV19 and TRBJ2-7, with D maybe TRBD2 (5 bases). Germline V lookup: CDR1 LNHDA, CDR2 SQIVND (reference sequence). The CDR3 runs 12 residues. The V gene lost 5 bases and the J gene lost 4 bases, with 9 bases spanning the gap. In DNA form, the CDR3 reads TGTGCCAGTAGTCCCAGGAGGTACGAGCAGTACTTC. Protein product: CASSPRRYEQYF.

This sequence joins TRBV6-5 and TRBJ1-2, with 8 bases fitting TRBD1. J gave up 5 bases and V 1 base, and 9 bases lay outside the gene matches. Germline values: CDR1 MNHEY, CDR2 SVGAGI. This CDR3 contains 16 residues. The CDR3 nucleotides are TGTGCCAGCAGTTACTTGAGGAGGACAGGGCGTTATGGCTACACCTTC. Translated: CASSYLRRTGRYGYTF.

The chain employs TRBV6-5 and TRBJ1-1; D remains unclear. Germline CDR1 and CDR2: MNHEY and SVGAGI. Trimming pared 4 bases from V and 11 bases from J, leaving 14 bases between. The CDR3 consists of 12 residues. DNA of the CDR3: TGTGCCAGCAGTTCCATTACTTCGAAGGCTTTCTTT. It translates to CASSSITSKAFF.

The CDR3 loop is CASSAGNYGYTF. CDR3 in DNA: TGTGCCAGCAGTGCGGGGAACTATGGCTACACCTTC. This chain links TRBV6-4 with TRBJ1-2, with unresolved D. The CDR3 loop spans 12 amino acids. Trimming left V 4 bases short and J 2 bases short, with 5 bases between. Germline V gene data show CDR1 as MRHNA and CDR2 as SNTAGT.